The source of this TCR beta chain is a study of blood T cell repertoires in COVID-19 (dated by TCRdb to 2018 to 2021). Regarding the research as a whole: Collaborator samples came from the United States, Italy and Spain and covered acute and convalescent phases of COVID-19. The material from the prospective study consisted of cDNA or gDNA derived from T cells, B-cell-depleted T cells, or PBMCs. Deeply sampled blood TCRbeta repertoires from subjects exposed to, actively infected with, or recovered from COVID-19 were included in the dataset. The repertoires were made available in a free public database intended to serve as a resource for research on the immune response to SARS-CoV-2. Samples came from the ongoing ImmuneRACE study (first 160 participants) plus 1,254 subjects from 6 global collaborators. The sample metadata nearly always contained a de-identified subject ID, COVID-19 status, age in years and sex. Where available, HLA class I and class II types were taken from metadata supplied by the sample provider and were not determined by assay-based typing.

In regard to this clone: Which antigen it targets is not known. No per-base quality is available; no much larger clone lies one base away.

Points the paper makes about the study in general: How much clinical and demographic metadata was included differed by source and by participant, and the metadata was provided uncurated.

The immunoSEQ Assay, a bias-controlled multiplex PCR, was used to amplify TCRbeta CDR3 regions from genomic DNA. On the authors' methods: The number of nucleated cells in each sample was estimated from the amplification of reference gene primers within the assay. To quantify the absolute abundance of each unique TCRbeta CDR3 rearrangement, sequence reads were collapsed and filtered. Productive Simpson clonality was computed per sample as the square root of Simpson's diversity index over productive rearrangements. Held by TCRdb, this immuneACCESS table contains in-frame sequences only and omits some clones. Under half of the omission traces to an unresolved V gene where checked; the cause of the rest is unknown. V and J calls and clone size are as listed in that table; D and trimming were resolved from the DNA. In all, the sample holds 300,000 or so clones, and more than 75% of those were seen once. The top ten clonotypes cover about 1.7% of the sample.

The CDR3 sequence holds 16 residues, the cysteine and phenylalanine included. Of the read, only the CDR3 DNA is kept; its 48 bases are in frame from base 1. A distance of 17 bases separates the germline ends of V and J, which lose 2 bases and 7 bases respectively. The germline V gene gives CDR1 as KGHDR and CDR2 as SFDVKD. Whole blood was collected in K2EDTA tubes by collaborating institutions according to the institutions' own protocols. Collaborator samples were shipped for TCRbeta analysis as frozen whole blood, isolated PBMCs, or DNA extracted from either sample type. The sequence derives from a woman in her fifties or sixties with acute or convalescent COVID-19. This chain is built from TRBV24-1 and TRBJ2-1; the best D guess is TRBD2, with 5 bases matching. Source material: peripheral blood. The DNA reads as follows: TGTGCCACCAGTGATTGGAGCGGCGGGCATCTAAATGAGCAGTTCTTC. Its product reads: CATSDWSGGHLNEQFF.